Listed below are T cell receptor beta chains from one sample, sequenced in a study of blood T cell repertoires in COVID-19. Method: immunoSEQ multiplex PCR; TCRdb's copy keeps in-frame clones and lacks some. The table records around 280,000 clones, approximately 88% of them present only once. The source material was PBMCs or T cells enriched from blood (not recorded which). These receptors all stem from a middle-aged woman who had recovered from COVID-19. Both conserved end residues are part of each CDR3. A D gene is named only where the DNA matches it firmly. The size entry is marked missing in some rows and otherwise reads once, few, many or a size class.

>.|TRBV27|.|TRBJ1-1
CASGARLNTEAFF
TGTGCCAGTGGGGCCCGATTGAACACTGAAGCTTTCTTT
>.|TRBV7-8|few|TRBJ1-4
CASSPPGAVGEKLFF
TGTGCCAGCAGCCCCCCTGGGGCTGTCGGAGAAAAACTGTTTTTT
>.|TRBV28|.|TRBJ1-2
CATSLAARGYGYTF
TGTGCCACCAGTTTGGCAGCCAGAGGCTATGGCTACACCTTC
>.|TRBV30|.|TRBJ1-2
CAWDRSYGYTF
TGTGCCTGGGACAGGAGCTATGGCTACACCTTC
>TRBD1|TRBV7-9|.|TRBJ1-6
CASSLARQGAGSPLHF
TGTGCCAGCAGCTTAGCTCGCCAGGGGGCCGGGTCACCCCTCCACTTT
>TRBD1|TRBV6-5|.|TRBJ1-2
CASSYHRGENYGYTF
TGTGCCAGCAGTTACCACAGGGGGGAAAACTATGGCTACACCTTC
>TRBD1|TRBV4-2|.|TRBJ2-7
CASSNRDRGDHEQYF
TGTGCCAGCAGCAACCGGGACAGAGGGGATCACGAGCAGTACTTC
>.|TRBV7-2|few|TRBJ2-1
CASSLARAQGNEQFF
TGTGCCAGCAGCTTGGCGCGAGCACAGGGTAATGAGCAGTTCTTC
>TRBD1|TRBV24-1|.|TRBJ2-6
CATSGWAGGPPGANVLTF
TGTGCCACCAGTGGGTGGGCAGGGGGACCCCCTGGGGCCAACGTCCTGACTTTC
>TRBD2|TRBV7-6|.|TRBJ2-2
CASSLDSGRATGELFF
TGTGCCAGCAGCTTAGACAGCGGGAGGGCCACCGGGGAGCTGTTTTTT
>.|TRBV9|.|TRBJ2-6
CASSVGDSGANVLTF
TGTGCCAGCAGCGTAGGCGACTCTGGGGCCAACGTCCTGACTTTC
>.|TRBV9|once|TRBJ2-7
CASSVAPGEDSHEQYF
TGTGCCAGCAGCGTAGCCCCTGGAGAGGATTCGCACGAGCAGTACTTC
>TRBD2|TRBV28|.|TRBJ2-1
CASSLAGGPYEQFF
TGTGCCAGCAGCCTAGCGGGAGGGCCGTATGAGCAGTTCTTC
>.|TRBV20-1|.|TRBJ1-5
CSASAQGNQPQHF
TGCAGTGCTAGTGCCCAGGGGAATCAGCCCCAGCATTTT
>TRBD2|TRBV5-4|.|TRBJ2-1
CASSPASLAGVRGNEQFF
TGTGCCAGCAGCCCGGCGTCTTTAGCGGGAGTAAGGGGCAATGAGCAGTTCTTC
>.|TRBV2|.|TRBJ2-3
CASSRSGSTDTQYF
TGTGCCAGCAGTCGTAGCGGATCAACAGATACGCAGTATTTT
>.|TRBV11-2|.|TRBJ1-5
CASSLGPAGQPQHF
TGTGCCAGCAGCTTAGGCCCAGCGGGTCAGCCCCAGCATTTT
>.|TRBV2|.|TRBJ2-5
CASSEARGETQYF
TGTGCCAGCAGTGAAGCGCGAGGAGAGACCCAGTACTTC
>.|TRBV7-9|.|TRBJ2-7
CASSFLAGLTYEQYF
TGTGCCAGCAGCTTCCTTGCGGGTTTGACCTACGAGCAGTACTTC
>TRBD1|TRBV12-5|.|TRBJ2-1
CASGLAQPEQGRYNEQFF
TGTGCTAGTGGTTTGGCGCAACCGGAACAGGGGCGATACAATGAGCAGTTCTTC
>TRBD2|TRBV9|.|TRBJ2-2
CASSVDPGRWNTGELFF
TGTGCCAGCAGCGTAGATCCCGGGAGGTGGAACACCGGGGAGCTGTTTTTT
>.|TRBV28|.|TRBJ2-7
CASSLRGPYEQYF
TGTGCCAGCAGTTTACGAGGGCCCTACGAGCAGTACTTC
>TRBD2|TRBV6-2/TRBV6-3|.|TRBJ2-1
CASSYYSGLAFDEQFF
TGTGCCAGCAGTTACTATTCGGGACTAGCATTCGATGAGCAGTTCTTC
>.|TRBV28|.|TRBJ2-7
CASSLSGGPLSYEQYF
TGTGCCAGCAGTTTATCTGGGGGCCCGCTATCCTACGAGCAGTACTTC
>TRBD2|TRBV5-1|.|TRBJ2-3
CASSFGTTSTDTQYF
TGCGCCAGCAGCTTCGGGACTACCAGCACAGATACGCAGTATTTT
>.|TRBV27|.|TRBJ2-7
CARPVNPLRDITYEQYF
TGTGCCAGACCCGTTAATCCCTTAAGGGACATTACCTACGAGCAGTACTTC